The 31 T cell receptor beta chains listed next were all sequenced from one sample in a study of T cells in Graves' hyperthyroidism and ophthalmopathy. TCR beta CDR3 regions were amplified from RNA transcripts. The HTBI primer set served for first-round RT-PCR of the TCR CDR3. TCRdb re-called the multiplex PCR reads through MiXCR, storing one row per CDR3 protein. The sample records hundreds of thousands of distinct CDR3 sequences, about a fifth being singletons. The specimen sequenced was blood. These receptors came from a man aged 25-45 years with Graves' ophthalmopathy.

This clonotype was detected ten times or more. The chain employs TRBV7-2 and TRBJ2-7; D is possibly TRBD1 (6 bases). The CDR3 has 15 residues. Trimming shortened V by 5 bases and J by 3 bases, and 17 bases separated the two germline ends. Looked up from germline, CDR1 is SGHTA and CDR2 is FQGNSA. This CDR3 reads CASSLGGLAFYEQYF. The CDR3 region has the DNA TGTGCCAGCAGCCTAGGGGGATTGGCGTTCTACGAGCAGTACTTC.

The genes are TRBV10-3 and TRBJ2-3, with TRBD2 matching 15 bases. Losses at the gene ends were 6 bases for V and 0 bases for J; bases not matched to a gene: 4. This CDR3 spans 17 amino acids. Per germline, CDR1 ENHRY and CDR2 SYGVKD. Here the CDR3 reads CAIRGTSGRSSTDTQYF. The CDR3 DNA sequence: TGTGCCATCAGGGGGACTAGCGGGAGGTCTAGCACAGATACGCAGTATTTT.

This clonotype was counted many times. The chain recombines TRBV20-1 with TRBJ2-7; possibly TRBD2 for D (6 bases). Germline CDR1 DFQATT, CDR2 SNEGSKA (reference sequence). V lost 4 bases to trimming and J lost 4 bases, with 17 bases between them. CDR3 length equals 14 residues. CDR3: CSAIPWDSQYEQYF. DNA of the CDR3: TGCAGTGCTATCCCCTGGGACTCCCAATACGAGCAGTACTTC.

In this sample, this clonotype turned up once. V usage is TRBV2 and J usage is TRBJ2-3; weak D call: TRBD2 (6 bases). Trimming removed 7 bases from V and 6 bases from J, with 17 bases in between. This CDR3 has 14 amino acids. In germline, CDR1 is SNHLY, CDR2 FYNNEI. The CDR3 loop reads CASTAGTSDDTQYF. The CDR3 DNA is TGTGCCAGCACCGCCGGGACTTCGGACGATACGCAGTATTTT. The full variable domain, with the rest looked up from reference TRBV2 and TRBJ2-3, is EPEVTQTPSHQVTQMGQEVILRCVPISNHLYFYWYRQILGQKVEFLVSFYNNEISEKSEIFDDQFSVERPDGSNFTLKIRSTKLEDSAMYFCASTAGTSDDTQYFGPGTRLTVL.

This clonotype has more than one count but fewer than ten. The chain uses TRBV7-9 and TRBJ1-2, with a possible D match to TRBD1 (6 bases). This CDR3 region has 12 residues. From germline, CDR1 is SEHNR and CDR2 FQNEAQ (reference sequence). V was clipped by 1 base and J by 8 bases, with 8 bases between them. CDR3 loop: CASSLEQGGYTF. DNA for the CDR3: TGTGCCAGCAGCTTAGAGCAGGGGGGCTACACCTTC.

The chain uses TRBV14 and TRBJ2-7; 11 bases match TRBD2. This CDR3 comprises 15 residues. Germline assignment: CDR1 SGHDN and CDR2 FVKESK. Losses at the gene ends were 2 bases for V and 5 bases for J; bases not matched to a gene: 5. The CDR3 is CASSQWTSGFDEQYF. Here the CDR3 DNA reads TGTGCCAGCAGCCAATGGACTAGCGGGTTCGACGAGCAGTACTTC.

The V call is TRBV6-1, the J call TRBJ1-1; D gene uncertain. The CDR3 extends over 11 amino acids. Trimming removed 8 bases from V and 4 bases from J, with 8 bases in between. Germline CDR1 is MNHNS and CDR2 is SASEGT. CDR3 in amino acids: CASSSATEAFF. The DNA for the CDR3 is TGTGCCAGCTCGTCCGCCACTGAAGCTTTCTTT.

This clonotype was seen a handful of times. V is TRBV10-3 and J is TRBJ2-7; tentative D call: TRBD2 (5 bases). This CDR3 is built from 13 residues. Germline V gene sequence: CDR1 ENHRY, CDR2 SYGVKD. The ends were cut back, 2 bases at V and 3 bases at J, with 8 bases in the middle. The CDR3 here is CAISEPSGYEQYF. CDR3 nucleotide sequence: TGTGCCATCAGTGAGCCCAGCGGCTACGAGCAGTACTTC.

This CDR3 reads CASSSRTSDRFYEQYF. The CDR3 coding sequence is TGCGCCAGCAGCTCCCGGACTAGCGATCGATTCTACGAGCAGTACTTC. V usage is TRBV5-1 and J usage is TRBJ2-7; 9 nucleotides line up with TRBD2. V lost 3 bases and J lost 3; bases outside the gene matches: 10. CDR3 length: 16 residues. CDR1 and CDR2 (germline): SGHRS, YFSETQ.

V is TRBV20-1 and J is TRBJ2-7, with 9 positions matching TRBD2. This CDR3 has 13 amino acids. Trimming cost V 5 bases and J 6 bases; bases outside gene matches: 8. Germline loops: CDR1 DFQATT, CDR2 SNEGSKA (reference sequence). The chain's CDR3 is CSARGGRALEQYF. CDR3 in DNA: TGCAGTGCTCGCGGCGGGAGGGCCCTCGAGCAGTACTTC.

This clonotype showed up many times. This rearrangement joins TRBV7-9 to TRBJ1-2, with D uncertain. With 3 bases removed from V and 0 bases from J, the gap between germline ends came to 17 bases. Germline assignment: CDR1 SEHNR and CDR2 FQNEAQ (reference sequence). This CDR3 spans 17 amino acids. DNA for the CDR3: TGTGCCAGCAGCTTTTTAAGGACGGCTGTACCTAACTATGGCTACACCTTC. Encoded protein: CASSFLRTAVPNYGYTF.

At least ten counts were recorded for this clonotype. V and J are TRBV2 and TRBJ2-7, with D possibly TRBD2 on 6 matching bases. Germline CDR1 reads SNHLY; CDR2 reads FYNNEI. The germline V and J ends were trimmed by 7 bases and 0 bases, with 13 bases remaining between them. The CDR3 is 14 residues long. The CDR3 DNA reads as TGTGCCAGCACTGTGGGGCGGGACTCCTACGAGCAGTACTTC. The encoded protein is CASTVGRDSYEQYF.

This clonotype has at least ten counts. V is TRBV5-5 and J is TRBJ2-1, with D uncertain. This CDR3 comprises 15 residues. Germline-derived CDR1 and CDR2 are SGHKS and YYEKEE (reference sequence). Deletions cut 0 bases from V and 3 bases from J, with 10 bases between. The CDR3 coding sequence is TGTGCCAGCAGCTTGGAACAGCGTGGCTACAATGAGCAGTTCTTC. Translation: CASSLEQRGYNEQFF.

Points on this clonotype: This may be a read error: a much more frequent sequence differs by one nucleotide. The chain has TRBV7-2 and TRBJ2-1; 8 positions match TRBD1. This CDR3 is 15 amino acids long. V lost 0 bases to trimming and J lost 7 bases; unmatched junction nucleotides: 5. Germline V gene data show CDR1 as SGHTA and CDR2 as FQGNSA. CDR3 sequence reads: CASSLAVWTGNEQFF. CDR3 in DNA: TGTGCCAGCAGCTTAGCGGTTTGGACAGGGAATGAGCAGTTCTTC.

This clonotype was picked up a small number of times. The chain employs TRBV6-6 and TRBJ1-1, with a possible D match to TRBD1 (5 bases). The CDR3 sequence is 16 residues long. Germline V gene sequence: CDR1 MNHNY, CDR2 SVGAGI (reference sequence). Trimming left V 0 bases short and J 1 base short, with 12 bases between. CDR3 coding DNA: TGTGCCAGCAGTTACTCCTCGGGGGATGCGAACACTGAAGCTTTCTTT. Its translation is CASSYSSGDANTEAFF.

This clonotype was seen a few times. This rearrangement joins TRBV6-1 to TRBJ1-5; D is possibly TRBD1 (6 bases). Germline CDR1 MNHNS, CDR2 SASEGT. V lost 6 bases to trimming and J lost 7 bases, with 16 bases between them. The CDR3 sequence is 14 residues long. CDR3 loop: CASSGTGSRQPQHF. CDR3 DNA: TGTGCCAGCAGCGGAACAGGGAGTCGACAGCCCCAGCATTTT.

This clonotype has at least ten counts. In DNA form, the CDR3 reads TGTGCCAGCAGACTAACAGGGGTCCCCACCTACGAGCAGTACTTC. Amino acid sequence: CASRLTGVPTYEQYF. The rearrangement links TRBV28 to TRBJ2-7; 7 nucleotides match TRBD1. This CDR3 is 15 amino acids long. Unmatched junction bases numbered 10, after V lost 6 bases and J lost 2 bases. The germline V gene has CDR1 MDHEN and CDR2 SYDVKM.

Remarks on this clonotype: A much larger clonotype is one base distant, so this may be a read error. The chain combines TRBV6-1 with TRBJ2-2, with TRBD1 matching 9 bases. CDR1 and CDR2 from the germline V gene are MNHNS and SASEGT. The CDR3 extends over 14 amino acids. The V gene end was trimmed by 7 bases and the J gene end by 2 bases; junction bases not matched to a gene: 2. The DNA for the CDR3 is TGTGCCAGCAAGGGACAGGGAAACACCGGGGAGCTGTTTTTT. This codes for CASKGQGNTGELFF.

In its sample, this clonotype was seen a few times. The rearrangement uses TRBV4-1 and TRBJ2-7; D is perhaps TRBD1 (6 bases). V was pared by 1 base and J by 1 base, with 14 bases between. The CDR3 is 16 amino acids. The germline CDR1 and CDR2 sequences are MGHRA and YSYEKL. For the CDR3, the DNA is TGCGCCAGCAGCCAAGTCCCCGCTGACAGGTCCTACGAGCAGTACTTC. Translating gives CASSQVPADRSYEQYF.

The chain carries TRBV19 and TRBJ2-2; the D is unclear. Trimming pared 5 bases from V and 8 bases from J, leaving 9 bases between. Germline V lookup: CDR1 LNHDA, CDR2 SQIVND (reference sequence). This CDR3 is 12 amino acids long. CDR3 sequence: CASSVLLGELFF. The CDR3 bases are TGTGCCAGTAGTGTCCTTTTAGGGGAGCTGTTTTTT. The variable domain in full, completed from reference TRBV19 and TRBJ2-2, reads DGGITQSPKYLFRKEGQNVTLSCEQNLNHDAMYWYRQDPGQGLRLIYYSQIVNDFQKGDIAEGYSVSREKKESFPLTVTSAQKNPTAFYLCASSVLLGELFFGEGSRLTVL.

In this sample, this clonotype turned up a few times. J is TRBJ2-7 and V is TRBV10-2; 8 positions match TRBD2. The CDR3 has 14 amino acids. Germline trimming cut 2 bases from V and 5 bases from J; bases unmatched to any gene: 5. Germline-derived CDR1 and CDR2 are WSHSY and SAAADI. In DNA form, the CDR3 reads TGCGCCAGCAGTGAGCGGGAGGGCCTGGACGAGCAGTACTTC. The encoded protein is CASSEREGLDEQYF.

This clonotype was detected ten times or more. The rearrangement links TRBV28 to TRBJ2-1; 7 positions match TRBD1. Germline V gene sequence: CDR1 MDHEN, CDR2 SYDVKM. With V trimmed by 7 bases and J by 9 bases, 15 bases remained unmatched. This CDR3 contains 15 residues. Here the CDR3 reads CASTPRDRVGSEQFF. DNA for the CDR3: TGTGCCAGCACACCCCGGGACAGAGTAGGAAGTGAGCAGTTCTTC.

This chain connects TRBV4-3 to TRBJ2-1; no clear D gene. CDR1 is LGHNA, CDR2 YSLEER, per germline. The CDR3 runs 16 residues. Trimming stripped 0 bases from V and 5 bases from J, with 14 bases between. The CDR3 protein is CASSQDRAATHNEQFF. CDR3 DNA sequence: TGCGCCAGCAGCCAAGATCGGGCAGCTACCCACAATGAGCAGTTCTTC.

The V call is TRBV6-4, the J call TRBJ1-2; 11 bases are a match to TRBD1. J was trimmed by 6 bases and V by 4 bases; bases with no gene match: 4. Looked up from germline, CDR1 is MRHNA and CDR2 is SNTAGT. This CDR3 has 14 residues. The CDR3 sequence is CASSAGQGANGYTF. The CDR3 bases are TGTGCCAGCAGTGCCGGACAGGGGGCGAATGGCTACACCTTC.

There are a few counts of this clonotype. The chain employs TRBV20-1 and TRBJ2-2; 10 bases are a match to TRBD2. Germline CDR1 and CDR2: DFQATT and SNEGSKA (reference sequence). V lost 5 bases, J lost 5 bases, and 8 bases stayed unmatched. The CDR3 runs 15 residues. The CDR3 protein is CSARANSGRTGELFF. The DNA of the CDR3 is TGCAGTGCTCGGGCAAATAGCGGGAGGACCGGGGAGCTGTTTTTT.

The V call is TRBV25-1, the J call TRBJ2-7, with 10 bases fitting TRBD2. V was pared by 1 base and J by 6 bases, with 9 bases of the junction left unmatched. From germline, CDR1 is MGHDK and CDR2 SYGVNS. The CDR3 runs to 16 residues. CDR3 residues: CASSELVTSGVGEQYF. In DNA form, the CDR3 reads TGTGCCAGCAGTGAATTGGTAACTAGCGGGGTGGGCGAGCAGTACTTC.

The CDR3 reads CASSIAGYNEQFF. The CDR3 coding sequence is TGTGCCAGCAGCATAGCGGGGTACAATGAGCAGTTCTTC. The V and J genes are TRBV28 and TRBJ2-1; TRBD2 matches at 8 bases. Germline V gene lookup returns CDR1 MDHEN and CDR2 SYDVKM. The CDR3 contains 13 residues. V lost 6 bases to trimming and J lost 4 bases; unmatched junction nucleotides: 2.

Turning to this clonotype: A read error may be the cause here, since a much bigger clone is one base away. The CDR3 does not close with the conserved phenylalanine or tryptophan, likely indicating a read error. V is TRBV2 and J is TRBJ1-2, with 8 nucleotides matching TRBD1. With V trimmed by 6 bases and J by 2 bases, 5 bases remained unmatched. This CDR3 is built from 14 residues. In germline, CDR1 is SNHLY, CDR2 FYNNEI. The CDR3 is CASRRQGTNYGYTS. The CDR3 nucleotides read TGTGCCAGCAGGAGACAGGGGACAAACTATGGCTACACCTCC.

This clonotype came up many times. DNA for the CDR3: TGCGCCAGCAGCTTAACATCGGCCTCGGAAAATACGCAGTATTTT. Amino acids: CASSLTSASENTQYF. J is TRBJ2-3 and V is TRBV5-1; D unclear. V dropped 2 bases and J dropped 7 bases, with 17 bases sitting between them. This CDR3 has 15 amino acids. Looked up from germline, CDR1 is SGHRS and CDR2 is YFSETQ.

The CDR3: CASSPLDRGASNTEAFF. The CDR3 DNA follows: TGTGCCAGCAGCCCCTTAGACAGGGGCGCCTCGAACACTGAAGCTTTCTTT. The rearrangement joins TRBV12-3 or TRBV12-4 to TRBJ1-1, with TRBD1 matching 8 bases. The trim removed 6 bases at V and 1 base at J, leaving 13 bases unmatched. The CDR3 runs 17 residues.

This clonotype was detected once. The junction and the germline gene differ at one end; a read error may be behind it. The chain is built from TRBV5-1 and TRBJ2-5, with no clear D. This CDR3 comprises 15 residues. Germline CDR1 SGHRS, CDR2 YFSETQ. The CDR3 DNA sequence: TGTGCCAGCAGCTTAGTCGCTGCGGCCCAAGAGACCCAGTACTTC. Translation gives CASSLVAAAQETQYF. The complete variable domain, with remaining parts taken from reference TRBV5-1 and TRBJ2-5, reads KAGVTQTPRYLIKTRGQQVTLSCSPISGHRSVSWYQQTPGQGLQFLFEYFSETQRNKGNFPGRFSGRQFSNSRSEMNVSTLELGDSALYLCASSLVAAAQETQYFGPGTRLLVL.